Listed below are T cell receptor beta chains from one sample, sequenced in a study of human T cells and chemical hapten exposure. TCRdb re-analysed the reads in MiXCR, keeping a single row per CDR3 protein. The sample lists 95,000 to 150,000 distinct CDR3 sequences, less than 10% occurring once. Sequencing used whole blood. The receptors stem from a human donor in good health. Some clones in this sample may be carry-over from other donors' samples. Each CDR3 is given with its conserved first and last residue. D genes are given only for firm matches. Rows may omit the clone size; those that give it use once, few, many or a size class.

cdr3_aa: CASSLESAGLRGFWYF
cdr3_nt: TGTGCCAGCAGCTTAGAGTCGGCGGGACTACGGGGATTTTGGTACTTC
clone_size: few
d_call: TRBD2
j_call: TRBJ2-7
v_call: TRBV7-6

cdr3_aa: CATSRDLETDTQYF
cdr3_nt: TGTGCCACCAGCAGAGATTTAGAGACAGATACGCAGTATTTT
clone_size: .
d_call: .
j_call: TRBJ2-3
v_call: TRBV15

cdr3_aa: CASSQDRAGNQPQHF
cdr3_nt: TGCGCCAGCAGCCAAGATCGGGCAGGTAATCAGCCCCAGCATTTT
clone_size: many
d_call: .
j_call: TRBJ1-5
v_call: TRBV4-3

cdr3_aa: CASSLDVRQGSNTGELFF
cdr3_nt: TGCGCCAGCAGCTTGGATGTCCGACAGGGATCTAACACCGGGGAGCTGTTTTTT
clone_size: few
d_call: TRBD1
j_call: TRBJ2-2
v_call: TRBV5-1

cdr3_aa: CASSYGQGSYNEQFF
cdr3_nt: TGTGCCAGCAGTTACGGACAGGGATCCTACAATGAGCAGTTCTTC
clone_size: few
d_call: TRBD1
j_call: TRBJ2-1
v_call: TRBV6-5

cdr3_aa: CASSPGGLNEKLFF
cdr3_nt: TGTGCCAGCAGTCCCGGGGGGCTAAATGAAAAACTGTTTTTT
clone_size: many
d_call: .
j_call: TRBJ1-4
v_call: TRBV12-3/TRBV12-4

cdr3_aa: CASSQGGGMGDTQYF
cdr3_nt: TGCGCCAGCAGTCAGGGAGGGGGCATGGGAGATACGCAGTATTTT
clone_size: .
d_call: .
j_call: TRBJ2-3
v_call: TRBV4-3

cdr3_aa: CASSKVRAGSSYEQYF
cdr3_nt: TGTGCCAGCAGCAAAGTACGGGCAGGGAGCTCCTACGAGCAGTACTTC
clone_size: few
d_call: .
j_call: TRBJ2-7
v_call: TRBV21-1

cdr3_aa: CASSEGTRGGNEQFF
cdr3_nt: TGTGCCAGCAGTGAAGGGACCCGGGGTGGCAATGAGCAGTTCTTC
clone_size: .
d_call: .
j_call: TRBJ2-1
v_call: TRBV6-1

cdr3_aa: CASSYSARGQKQPQHF
cdr3_nt: TGTGCCAGCAGTTACTCGGCCAGGGGGCAAAAGCAGCCCCAGCATTTT
clone_size: many
d_call: TRBD1
j_call: TRBJ1-5
v_call: TRBV6-6

cdr3_aa: CARWDRGKDGYTF
cdr3_nt: TGTGCTCGATGGGACAGGGGAAAGGACGGCTACACCTTC
clone_size: many
d_call: TRBD1
j_call: TRBJ1-2
v_call: TRBV12-5

cdr3_aa: CASSDSTSGGADTQYF
cdr3_nt: TGTGCCAGCAGTGACTCGACTAGCGGGGGGGCAGATACGCAGTATTTT
clone_size: many
d_call: TRBD2
j_call: TRBJ2-3
v_call: TRBV6-4

cdr3_aa: CASSSPGNTIYF
cdr3_nt: TGTGCCAGCAGTTCGCCAGGAAACACCATATATTTT
clone_size: many
d_call: .
j_call: TRBJ1-3
v_call: TRBV6-2/TRBV6-3

cdr3_aa: CASSLVPQGTSSYEQYF
cdr3_nt: TGCGCCAGCAGCTTGGTACCACAGGGGACGAGCTCCTACGAGCAGTACTTC
clone_size: few
d_call: TRBD1
j_call: TRBJ2-7
v_call: TRBV5-1

cdr3_aa: CASSLSEGTLQFF
cdr3_nt: TGTGCCAGCAGCTTATCGGAGGGAACTTTGCAGTTCTTC
clone_size: .
d_call: .
j_call: TRBJ2-1
v_call: TRBV7-2

cdr3_aa: CAISANYEQYF
cdr3_nt: TGTGCCATCAGTGCGAACTACGAGCAGTACTTC
clone_size: few
d_call: .
j_call: TRBJ2-7
v_call: TRBV10-3

cdr3_aa: CASSHIAGAADTQYF
cdr3_nt: TGCGCCAGCAGTCACATAGCGGGAGCAGCAGATACGCAGTATTTT
clone_size: .
d_call: TRBD2
j_call: TRBJ2-3
v_call: TRBV10-2

cdr3_aa: CASSPDAIYEQYF
cdr3_nt: TGTGCCAGCAGCCCCGACGCTATTTACGAGCAGTACTTC
clone_size: few
d_call: .
j_call: TRBJ2-7
v_call: TRBV7-9

cdr3_aa: CASSFCSRVLTDQPQHF
cdr3_nt: TGCGCCAGCAGCTTTTGCTCCAGGGTTCTCACGGATCAGCCCCAGCATTTT
clone_size: few
d_call: .
j_call: TRBJ1-5
v_call: TRBV5-1

cdr3_aa: CASSDRANTGELFF
cdr3_nt: TGTGCCAGCAGTGATAGGGCGAACACCGGGGAGCTGTTTTTT
clone_size: few
d_call: .
j_call: TRBJ2-2
v_call: TRBV2

cdr3_aa: CASSWEGDTQYF
cdr3_nt: TGTGCCAGCAGTTGGGAGGGGGATACGCAGTATTTT
clone_size: .
d_call: TRBD2
j_call: TRBJ2-3
v_call: TRBV12-3/TRBV12-4

cdr3_aa: CASSAGTGAADTQYF
cdr3_nt: TGTGCCAGCAGTGCCGGGACAGGGGCGGCAGATACGCAGTATTTT
clone_size: few
d_call: TRBD1
j_call: TRBJ2-3
v_call: TRBV6-1

cdr3_aa: CSARKRNTDTQYF
cdr3_nt: TGCAGTGCTAGAAAGCGGAACACAGATACGCAGTATTTT
clone_size: few
d_call: .
j_call: TRBJ2-3
v_call: TRBV20-1

cdr3_aa: CASSINQGARDTEAFF
cdr3_nt: TGTGCCAGCTCAATTAACCAGGGGGCGAGGGACACTGAAGCTTTCTTT
clone_size: many
d_call: TRBD1
j_call: TRBJ1-1
v_call: TRBV18

cdr3_aa: CASSQGAGWGNEQFF
cdr3_nt: TGTGCCAGCAGCCAAGGGGCCGGCTGGGGCAATGAGCAGTTCTTC
clone_size: .
d_call: .
j_call: TRBJ2-1
v_call: TRBV4-2

cdr3_aa: CASSQVGRVGDEQFF
cdr3_nt: TGTGCCAGCAGCCAAGTCGGCAGGGTGGGCGATGAGCAGTTCTTC
clone_size: .
d_call: .
j_call: TRBJ2-1
v_call: TRBV3-1

cdr3_aa: CASSQGAHEQYF
cdr3_nt: TGTGCCAGCAGTCAGGGGGCCCACGAGCAGTACTTC
clone_size: many
d_call: TRBD1
j_call: TRBJ2-7
v_call: TRBV2

cdr3_aa: CASSLVPGTSYNEQFF
cdr3_nt: TGTGCCAGCAGCTTAGTGCCCGGGACTAGCTACAATGAGCAGTTCTTC
clone_size: few
d_call: TRBD2
j_call: TRBJ2-1
v_call: TRBV7-2